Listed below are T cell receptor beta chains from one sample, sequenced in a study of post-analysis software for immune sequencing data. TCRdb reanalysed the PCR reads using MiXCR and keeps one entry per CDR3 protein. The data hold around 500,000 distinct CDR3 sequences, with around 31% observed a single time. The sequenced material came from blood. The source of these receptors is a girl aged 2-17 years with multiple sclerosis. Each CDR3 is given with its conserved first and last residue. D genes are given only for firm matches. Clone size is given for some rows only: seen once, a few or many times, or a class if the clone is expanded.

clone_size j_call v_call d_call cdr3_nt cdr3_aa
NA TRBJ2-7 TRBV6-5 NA TGTGCCAGCAGCCGGCCGGGGTTAGGTTACGAGCAGTACTTC CASSRPGLGYEQYF
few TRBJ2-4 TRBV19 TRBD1 TGTGCCAGTAGGACGGGACAGAGTTTAGCCAAAAACATTCAGTACTTC CASRTGQSLAKNIQYF
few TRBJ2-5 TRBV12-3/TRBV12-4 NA TGTGCCAGCAGATCTACAGGTGCCCAAGAGACCCAGTACTTC CASRSTGAQETQYF
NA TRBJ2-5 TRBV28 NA TGTGCCAGCAGTTTATACAGACTTAAAGGGACCCAGTACTTC CASSLYRLKGTQYF
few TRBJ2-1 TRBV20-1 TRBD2 TGCAGTGCTAGATCGGCCGGGGGGGCCGTCTGGAATGAGCAGTTCTTC CSARSAGGAVWNEQFF
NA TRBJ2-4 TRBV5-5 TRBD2 TGTGCCAGCAGCTTGGGACGGGGGGGCAACATTCAGTACTTC CASSLGRGGNIQYF
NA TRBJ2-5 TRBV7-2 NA TGTGCCAGCAGCTCCCCCGGAAAGACCCAGTACTTC CASSSPGKTQYF
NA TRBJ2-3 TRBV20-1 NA TGCAGTGCTAGGGCCGCCCTGGAGGGCACAGATACGCAGTATTTT CSARAALEGTDTQYF
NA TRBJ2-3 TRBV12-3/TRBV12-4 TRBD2 TGTGCCAGCAGTTTTACTAGCGGCACGACAGATACGCAGTATTTT CASSFTSGTTDTQYF
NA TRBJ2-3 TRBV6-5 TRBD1 TGTGCCAGCAGTTACCGCATAAGGGGGCTGGCAGTCGATACGCAGTATTTT CASSYRIRGLAVDTQYF
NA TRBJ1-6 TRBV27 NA TGTGCCAGCAGTTTACTGAGGGGTTCACCCCTCCACTTT CASSLLRGSPLHF
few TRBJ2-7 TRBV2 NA TGTGCCAGCATCAATCAGAGTACTTACGAGCAGTACTTC CASINQSTYEQYF
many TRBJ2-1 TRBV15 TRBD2 TGTGCCACCAGCTCTCAGACGGGGGGAGGAGAAGAGCAGTTCTTC CATSSQTGGGEEQFF
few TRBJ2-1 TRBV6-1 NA TGTGCCAGCAGTGAAGACTCTACTGTGAGCTCCTACAATGAGCAGTTCTTC CASSEDSTVSSYNEQFF
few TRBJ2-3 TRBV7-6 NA TGTGCCAGCAGCCTAATCGGTGGGGGGTCAGATACGCAGTATTTT CASSLIGGGSDTQYF
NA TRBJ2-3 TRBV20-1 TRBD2 TGCAGTGCTAGTGCATCGGCGGGGGTGGCAGATACGCAGTATTTT CSASASAGVADTQYF
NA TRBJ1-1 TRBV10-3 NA TGTGCCATCAGTGAGGGACTGAGACTGAACACTGAAGCTTTCTTT CAISEGLRLNTEAFF
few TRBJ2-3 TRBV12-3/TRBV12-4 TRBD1 TGTGCCAGCAGGGAACAGGGGTCCGTGGATACGCAGTATTTT CASREQGSVDTQYF
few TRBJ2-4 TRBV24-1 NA TGTGCCACCGGGGAGGACTCCTACGGGCAGTACTTC CATGEDSYGQYF
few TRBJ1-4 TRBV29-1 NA TGCAGCGCTTCCCGGGACACAAATGAACAACTGTTTTTT CSASRDTNEQLFF
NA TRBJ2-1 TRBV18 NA TGTGTGAGCTCAACTTCAGAAAACAATGAGCAGTTCTTC CVSSTSENNEQFF
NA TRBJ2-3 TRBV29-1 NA TGCAGCGTTGGTTGGGGACCCCCCACAGATACGCAGTATTTT CSVGWGPPTDTQYF